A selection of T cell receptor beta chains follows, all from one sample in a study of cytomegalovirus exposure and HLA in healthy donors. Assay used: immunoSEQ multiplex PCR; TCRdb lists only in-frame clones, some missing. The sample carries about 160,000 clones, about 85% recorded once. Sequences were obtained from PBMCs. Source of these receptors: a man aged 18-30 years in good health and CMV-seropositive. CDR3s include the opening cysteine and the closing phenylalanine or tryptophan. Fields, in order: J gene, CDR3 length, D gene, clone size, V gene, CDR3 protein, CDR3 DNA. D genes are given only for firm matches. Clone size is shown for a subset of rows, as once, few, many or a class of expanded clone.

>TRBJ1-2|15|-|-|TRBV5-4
CASSLRAGANYGYTF
TGTGCCAGCAGCCTAAGGGCAGGGGCTAACTATGGCTACACCTTC
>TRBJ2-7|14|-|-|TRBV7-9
CASSLSGGNYEQYF
TGTGCCAGCAGCTTATCTGGCGGGAACTACGAGCAGTACTTC
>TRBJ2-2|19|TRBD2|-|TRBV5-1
CASSLAGLAGGPNTGELFF
TGCGCCAGCAGCTTGGCGGGACTAGCGGGGGGACCGAACACCGGGGAGCTGTTTTTT
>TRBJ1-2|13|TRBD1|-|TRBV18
CASSPGTGEGYTF
TGTGCCAGCTCCCCGGGGACAGGGGAGGGCTACACCTTC
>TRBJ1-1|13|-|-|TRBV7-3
CASSFTRGTEAFF
TGTGCCAGCAGCTTTACACGGGGCACTGAAGCTTTCTTT
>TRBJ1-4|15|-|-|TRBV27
CASSGRGSTNEKLFF
TGTGCCAGCAGTGGCCGGGGGTCAACTAATGAAAAACTGTTTTTT
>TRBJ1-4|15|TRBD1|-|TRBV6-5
CASSAGQGDVEKLFF
TGTGCCAGCAGTGCCGGACAGGGGGACGTCGAAAAACTGTTTTTT
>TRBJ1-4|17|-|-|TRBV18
CASSPGVPFATNEKLFF
TGTGCCAGCTCACCCGGGGTCCCGTTTGCAACTAATGAAAAACTGTTTTTT
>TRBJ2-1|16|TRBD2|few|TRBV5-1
CASSPLAGGSYNEQFF
TGCGCCAGCAGCCCACTAGCGGGGGGCTCCTACAATGAGCAGTTCTTC
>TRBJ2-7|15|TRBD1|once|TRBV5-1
CASSLFETGPYEQYF
TGCGCCAGCAGCTTGTTTGAGACAGGGCCCTACGAGCAGTACTTC
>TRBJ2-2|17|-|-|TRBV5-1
CASSLRIRQDHTGELFF
TGCGCCAGCAGCTTGCGGATTCGACAGGACCACACCGGGGAGCTGTTTTTT
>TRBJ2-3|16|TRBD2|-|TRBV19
CATSSRGGLVTDTQYF
TGTGCCACCAGTTCTCGGGGGGGCCTTGTCACAGATACGCAGTATTTT
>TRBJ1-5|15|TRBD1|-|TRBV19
CASSPRGTGNQPQHF
TGTGCCAGTAGTCCCAGGGGGACGGGCAATCAGCCCCAGCATTTT
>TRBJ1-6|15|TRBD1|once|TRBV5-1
CASSSRDSTNSPLHF
TGCGCCAGCAGCTCTCGGGACAGCACTAATTCACCCCTCCACTTT
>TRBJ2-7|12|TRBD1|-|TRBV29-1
CSVAQGLHEQYF
TGCAGCGTTGCACAGGGGTTACACGAGCAGTACTTC
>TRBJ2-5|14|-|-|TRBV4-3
CASSEDSSQETQYF
TGCGCCAGCAGCGAGGACAGTTCCCAAGAGACCCAGTACTTC
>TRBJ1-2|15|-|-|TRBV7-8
CASSLELGRYYGYTF
TGTGCCAGCAGCTTAGAGCTTGGCAGGTACTATGGCTACACCTTC
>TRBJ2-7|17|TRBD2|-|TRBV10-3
CATSDPAGRLTSYEQYF
TGTGCCACCAGTGATCCAGCGGGGAGATTAACCTCCTACGAGCAGTACTTC
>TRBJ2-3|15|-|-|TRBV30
CAWSSTGGPADTQYF
TGTGCCTGGAGTAGTACGGGGGGCCCCGCAGATACGCAGTATTTT
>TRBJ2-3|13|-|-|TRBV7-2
CATQAPAPGTQYF
TGTGCCACCCAGGCCCCAGCCCCCGGCACGCAGTATTTT
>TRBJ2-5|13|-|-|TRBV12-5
CASAWGSQETQYF
TGTGCTAGTGCCTGGGGCAGCCAAGAGACCCAGTACTTC
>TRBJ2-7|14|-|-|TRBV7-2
CASSLRGVSYEQYF
TGTGCCAGCAGCTTACGCGGGGTCTCCTACGAGCAGTACTTC
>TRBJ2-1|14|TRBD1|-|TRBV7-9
CASSPGQGYNEQFF
TGTGCCAGCAGTCCGGGACAGGGCTACAATGAGCAGTTCTTC
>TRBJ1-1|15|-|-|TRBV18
CASSPIGGAGTEAFF
TGTGCCAGCTCACCAATTGGGGGGGCCGGCACTGAAGCTTTCTTT
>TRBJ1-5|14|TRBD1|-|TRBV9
CASSVGQGREPQHF
TGTGCCAGCAGCGTAGGACAGGGGAGGGAGCCCCAGCATTTT
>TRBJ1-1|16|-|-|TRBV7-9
CASSLGEVGDNTEAFF
TGTGCCAGCAGCTTAGGGGAGGTAGGGGACAACACTGAAGCTTTCTTT
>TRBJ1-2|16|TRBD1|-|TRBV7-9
CASSAREGQGTRGYTF
TGTGCCAGCAGCGCAAGGGAGGGACAGGGCACCCGTGGCTACACCTTC
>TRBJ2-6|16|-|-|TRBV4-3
CASSPGVRSGANVLTF
TGCGCCAGCAGCCCGGGGGTACGGTCTGGGGCCAACGTCCTGACTTTC
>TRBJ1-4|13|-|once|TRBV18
CASSPGTGEKLFF
TGTGCCAGCTCACCAGGCACAGGCGAAAAACTGTTTTTT
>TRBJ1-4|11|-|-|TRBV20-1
CSARESEKLFF
TGCAGTGCTAGAGAGAGCGAAAAACTGTTTTTT
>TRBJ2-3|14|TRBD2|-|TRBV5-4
CASTPSGGADAQYF
TGTGCCAGCACCCCTAGCGGGGGGGCCGATGCGCAGTATTTT